This T cell receptor (beta chain) was sequenced in a study of T cells in tumors and immune-related adverse events. The length of the CDR3 is 13 residues. Germline CDR1 and CDR2: SGHVS and FQNEAQ. V lost 0 bases to trimming and J lost 6 bases, with 9 bases between them. TCRdb's table, derived via immunoSEQ multiplex PCR, lists solely in-frame clones and lacks some. The data show about 11,000 clones, around 92% seen once. This sequence was found in a female donor with metastatic renal cell carcinoma. The chain uses TRBV7-8 and TRBJ2-7; D is undetermined. The sample was lymph node tissue, taken from a patient treated with anti-PD-1 therapy. CDR3 sequence reads: CASSLAILREQYF. CDR3 coding DNA: TGTGCCAGCAGCTTAGCTATACTCCGCGAGCAGTACTTC.